The sample holds one count of the clone carrying this T cell receptor (beta chain). Its antigen is as yet unknown. The data were taken from a study of T cell responses to AZD1222 COVID-19 vaccine. Whole-study context: Pooling of second doses given at about 4 or about 12 weeks was done. The study, taken as a whole, reports: Donors in the cohort were predominantly white British and more often female, and clonal diversity was possibly underestimated. Spike-specific TCR repertoires showed rising breadth and depth after two AZD1222 doses. At baseline, seropositivity was found in only six or seven AZD1222 recipients.

The CDR3 has 13 residues. Germline CDR1 reads MDHEN; CDR2 reads SYDVKM. Trimming removed 2 bases from V and 7 bases from J; junction bases left unmatched: 2. This table comes from immunoSEQ multiplex PCR, and its TCRdb copy is limited to in-frame clones, with some not included. The profile shows 99,000 or so clones, over 80% of them singletons. The clonotype comes from an adult in good health. V usage is TRBV28 and J usage is TRBJ1-5, with 7 bases fitting TRBD1. Source: peripheral blood, taken on day 0 of AZD1222 vaccination. The CDR3 reads CASSLDRVQPQHF. DNA of the CDR3: TGTGCCAGCAGTTTAGACAGGGTCCAGCCCCAGCATTTT. The complete variable domain, with remaining parts taken from reference TRBV28 and TRBJ1-5, reads DVKVTQSSRYLVKRTGEKVFLECVQDMDHENMFWYRQDPGLGLRLIYFSYDVKMKEKGDIPEGYSVSREKKERFSLILESASTNQTSMYLCASSLDRVQPQHFGDGTRLSIL.